The T cell receptor (beta chain) under discussion was sequenced for a study of response to subunit inactivated influenza vaccine. TCRdb redid the calling of the RT-PCR reads with MiXCR, one entry per CDR3 protein. Seen here are some 180,000 distinct CDR3 sequences, around 9% observed once, and the top ten hold approximately 11%. V shed 5 bases and J shed 7 bases, with 12 bases lying between them. This CDR3 comprises 12 residues. Germline CDR1 and CDR2: SGHTA and FQGNSA. This TCR was sampled from a middle-aged man who received an inactivated influenza vaccine. The chain recombines TRBV7-2 with TRBJ2-7; D is possibly TRBD1 (5 bases). The specimen comprised non-naive T cells sorted from PBMCs, sampled on the day of vaccination. CDR3 in DNA: TGTGCCAGCAGCCAATATAGGGGAGAGCAGTACTTC. This sequence encodes CASSQYRGEQYF. The full variable domain, completed using reference TRBV7-2 and TRBJ2-7, is GAGVSQSPSNKVTEKGKDVELRCDPISGHTALYWYRQSLGQGLEFLIYFQGNSAPDKSGLPSDRFSAERTGGSVSTLTIQRTQQEDSAVYLCASSQYRGEQYFGPGTRLTVT.